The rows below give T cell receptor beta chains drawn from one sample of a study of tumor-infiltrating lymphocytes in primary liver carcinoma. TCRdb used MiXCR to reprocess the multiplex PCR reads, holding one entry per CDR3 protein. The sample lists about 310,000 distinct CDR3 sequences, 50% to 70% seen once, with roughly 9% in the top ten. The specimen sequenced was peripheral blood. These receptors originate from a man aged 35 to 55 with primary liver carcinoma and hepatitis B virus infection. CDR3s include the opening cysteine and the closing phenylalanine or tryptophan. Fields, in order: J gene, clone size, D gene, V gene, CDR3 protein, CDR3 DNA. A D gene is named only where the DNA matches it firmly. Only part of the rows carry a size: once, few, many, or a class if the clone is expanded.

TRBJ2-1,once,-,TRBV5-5,CASSPGLHNEQFF,TGTGCCAGCAGCCCGGGACTCCACAATGAGCAGTTCTTC
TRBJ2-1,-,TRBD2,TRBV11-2,CASSYGGRGSTYNEQFF,TGTGCCAGCAGCTACGGGGGGAGAGGGAGCACCTACAATGAGCAGTTCTTC
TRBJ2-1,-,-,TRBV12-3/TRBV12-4,CASRTNDEQFF,TGTGCCAGCAGGACAAACGATGAGCAGTTCTTC
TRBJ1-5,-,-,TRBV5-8,CASSWGRAYNQPQHF,TGTGCCAGCAGCTGGGGACGGGCTTACAATCAGCCCCAGCATTTT
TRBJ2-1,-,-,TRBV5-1,CASSIGQFSYNEQFF,TGCGCCAGCAGCATCGGACAGTTCTCCTACAATGAGCAGTTCTTC
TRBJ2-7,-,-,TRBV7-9,CASSLDRGAIYEQYF,TGTGCCAGCAGCTTAGATAGGGGGGCAATCTACGAGCAGTACTTC
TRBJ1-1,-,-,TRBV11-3,CASSLMEDTEAFF,TGTGCCAGCAGCTTAATGGAAGACACTGAAGCTTTCTTT
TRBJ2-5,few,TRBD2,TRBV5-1,CASGLAGNQETQYF,TGCGCCAGCGGCTTAGCGGGAAACCAAGAGACCCAGTACTTC
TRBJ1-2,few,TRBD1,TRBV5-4,CASSLKGQGNYGYTF,TGTGCCAGCAGCTTGAAGGGACAGGGGAACTATGGCTACACCTTC
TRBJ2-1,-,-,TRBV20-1,CSARDFMAGTEQFF,TGCAGTGCTAGAGATTTTATGGCGGGAACCGAGCAGTTCTTC
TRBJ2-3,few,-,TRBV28,CASSLLVSGDTQYF,TGTGCCAGCAGTTTATTGGTATCGGGTGATACGCAGTATTTT
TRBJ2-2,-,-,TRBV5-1,CASSLVADNTEELFF,TGCGCCAGCAGCTTGGTAGCGGATAACACCGAGGAGCTGTTTTTT
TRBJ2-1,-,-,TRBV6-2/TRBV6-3,CASRPYPRSSVRTYEQFF,TGTGCCAGCAGACCATACCCCCGATCGAGCGTGAGGACCTATGAGCAGTTCTTC
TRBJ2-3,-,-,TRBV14,CANSQRSTIFGLSTDTQYF,TGTGCCAACAGCCAAAGGAGCACTATATTCGGGCTAAGCACAGATACGCAGTATTTT
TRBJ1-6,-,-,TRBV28,CASSPGPGTLLSPLHF,TGTGCCAGCAGTCCTGGTCCCGGGACACTCCTTTCACCCCTCCACTTT
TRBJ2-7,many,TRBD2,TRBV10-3,CAASGTSNEQYF,TGTGCCGCCTCGGGGACTAGCAACGAGCAGTACTTC
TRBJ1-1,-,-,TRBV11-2,CASSLRLGVAGAFF,TGTGCAAGCAGCTTAAGGCTGGGGGTAGCTGGAGCTTTCTTT
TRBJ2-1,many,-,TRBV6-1,CASSEAPGAHEQFF,TGTGCCAGCAGTGAAGCCCCAGGGGCACATGAGCAGTTCTTC
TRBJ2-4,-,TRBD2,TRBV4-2,CASSQRRSGGENIQYF,TGTGCCAGCAGCCAGAGACGGTCCGGGGGGGAAAACATTCAGTACTTC
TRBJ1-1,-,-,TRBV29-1,CSVLRDRNTDAFF,TGCAGCGTCCTCAGGGACCGGAACACTGATGCTTTCTTT
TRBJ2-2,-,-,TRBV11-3,CASSRGGTANIGELFF,TGTGCCAGCAGCCGAGGGGGGACGGCGAACATCGGGGAGCTGTTTTTT
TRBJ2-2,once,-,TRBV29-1,CSVEVLDSHVTGELFF,TGCAGCGTTGAAGTATTGGACTCTCATGTCACCGGGGAGCTGTTTTTT
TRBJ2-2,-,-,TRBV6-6,CAIAIKGGGTGELFF,TGTGCCATCGCAATTAAAGGGGGGGGGACCGGGGAGCTGTTTTTT
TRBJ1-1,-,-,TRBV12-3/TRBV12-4,CASSLAADTEAFF,TGTGCCAGCAGTTTAGCAGCCGACACTGAAGCTTTCTTT
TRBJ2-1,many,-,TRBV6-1,CASSLFYNEQFF,TGTGCCAGCAGTTTATTTTACAATGAGCAGTTCTTC
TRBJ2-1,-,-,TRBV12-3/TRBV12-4,CVSSPKGRRNEQFF,TGCGTCAGCAGTCCCAAGGGGCGGCGGAATGAGCAGTTCTTC
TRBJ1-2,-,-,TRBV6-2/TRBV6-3,CASSYDGNYGYAF,TGTGCCAGCAGTTACGACGGAAACTATGGCTACGCCTTC
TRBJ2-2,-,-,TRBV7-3,CASRETGELFF,TGTGCCAGCAGAGAAACCGGGGAGCTGTTTTTT
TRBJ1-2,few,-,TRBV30,CAWSVGAPGYTF,TGTGCCTGGAGTGTCGGAGCTCCCGGCTACACCTTC
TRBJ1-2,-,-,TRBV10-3,CANSELDSFGYTF,TGTGCCAACAGTGAATTGGACAGTTTTGGCTACACCTTC
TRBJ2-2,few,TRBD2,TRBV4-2,CPSSLGRLAGGELFF,TGTCCCAGCAGCCTAGGGAGACTAGCGGGAGGGGAGCTGTTTTTT
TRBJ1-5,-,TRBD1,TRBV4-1,CASSQDRGQPRHF,TGCGCCAGCAGCCAAGATAGGGGACAGCCCCGACATTTT
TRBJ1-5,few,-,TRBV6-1,CASKDNSNQPQHF,TGTGCCAGCAAAGACAATAGCAATCAGCCCCAGCATTTT
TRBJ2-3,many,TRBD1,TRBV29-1,CSAGTGATTDTQYF,TGCAGCGCCGGGACAGGGGCTACCACAGATACGCAGTATTTT
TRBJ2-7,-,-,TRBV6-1,CTSIGPPPPYEQYF,TGTACCAGCATTGGACCACCTCCACCTTACGAGCAGTACTTC
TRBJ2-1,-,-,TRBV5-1,CASSFGWRPFDNEQFF,TGCGCCAGCAGCTTTGGGTGGCGGCCCTTCGACAATGAGCAGTTCTTC
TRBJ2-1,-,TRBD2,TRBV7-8,CASSLAPLAAYYEQFF,TGTGCCAGCAGCTTAGCACCACTAGCGGCTTACTATGAGCAGTTCTTC
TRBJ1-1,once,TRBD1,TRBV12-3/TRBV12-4,CASSWTGTLTEAFF,TGTGCCAGCAGTTGGACAGGGACGCTAACTGAAGCTTTCTTT
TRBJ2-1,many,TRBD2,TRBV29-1,CSVESGADEQFF,TGCAGCGTTGAAAGCGGGGCTGATGAGCAGTTCTTC
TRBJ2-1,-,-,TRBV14,CASSQDMRDEQLF,TGTGCCAGCAGCCAAGATATGAGGGATGAGCAGCTCTTC
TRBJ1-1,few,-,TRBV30,CAWSRARGNTEAFF,TGTGCCTGGAGTCGAGCCAGGGGGAACACTGAAGCTTTCTTT
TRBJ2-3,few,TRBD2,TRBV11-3,CASSPRGRTSGGLSTDTQYF,TGTGCCAGCAGCCCCCGAGGGAGGACCAGCGGGGGGTTAAGCACAGATACGCAGTATTTT
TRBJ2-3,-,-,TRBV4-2,CVSTRGSGSSTDTQYF,TGTGTCAGCACCCGGGGCAGCGGGTCTAGCACAGATACGCAGTATTTT
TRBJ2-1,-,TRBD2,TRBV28,CASSITSGGYNEQFF,TGTGCCAGCAGTATAACTAGCGGGGGCTACAATGAGCAGTTCTTC
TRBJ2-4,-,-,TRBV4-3,CASSQDGSQAKNIQYF,TGCGCCAGTAGCCAAGATGGCAGCCAAGCCAAAAACATTCAGTATTTC
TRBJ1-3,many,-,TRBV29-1,CSVDYGNTIYF,TGCAGCGTTGATTATGGAAACACCATATATTTT
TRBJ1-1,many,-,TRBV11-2,CASSFSTNTEAFF,TGTGCCAGCAGCTTCTCGACGAACACTGAAGCTTTCTTT
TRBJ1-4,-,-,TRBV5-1,CASSPEGATNEKLFF,TGCGCCAGCAGCCCGGAGGGGGCAACTAATGAAAAACTGTTTTTT
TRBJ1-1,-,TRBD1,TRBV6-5,CASSWDRANTEALF,TGTGCCAGCAGTTGGGACAGGGCTAACACTGAAGCTTTGTTT
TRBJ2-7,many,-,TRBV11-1,CASSLAIRSAYEQYF,TGTGCCAGCAGCTTAGCGATTCGGTCAGCCTACGAGCAGTACTTC
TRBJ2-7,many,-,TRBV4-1,CASSQDLRHGAQYF,TGCGCCAGCAGCCAGGACCTCAGGCACGGCGCGCAGTACTTC
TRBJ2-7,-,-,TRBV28,CAIAEVNEQYF,TGTGCCATAGCGGAAGTCAACGAGCAGTACTTC
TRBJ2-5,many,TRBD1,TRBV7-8,CASSLRQGNGGIAETQYF,TGTGCCAGCAGCCTACGACAGGGCAATGGGGGTATCGCAGAGACCCAGTACTTC
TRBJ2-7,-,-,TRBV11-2,CASGTLSYEQYF,TGTGCCAGCGGAACACTCAGCTACGAGCAATACTTC
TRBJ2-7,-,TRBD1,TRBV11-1,CACSLGDRDYEQYF,TGTGCATGCAGCTTAGGCGACAGGGACTACGAGCAGTACTTC
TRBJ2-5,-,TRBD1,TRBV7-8,CASSTDRGETQYF,TGTGCCAGCAGCACGGACAGGGGAGAGACCCAGTACTTC
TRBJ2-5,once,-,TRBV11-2,CASSHVRQDVQETQYF,TGTGCCAGCAGCCACGTTCGCCAGGACGTACAAGAGACCCAATACTTC
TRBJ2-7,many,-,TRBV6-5,CASSYGRTYEQYF,TGTGCCAGCAGTTACGGCAGGACCTACGAGCAGTACTTC
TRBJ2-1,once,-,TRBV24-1,CATSDGTEREFF,TGTGCCACCAGTGATGGGACCGAGAGGGAGTTCTTC
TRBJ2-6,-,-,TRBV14,CASTQTQHPGANVLTF,TGTGCCAGCACCCAAACACAACATCCCGGGGCCAACGTCCTGACTTTC